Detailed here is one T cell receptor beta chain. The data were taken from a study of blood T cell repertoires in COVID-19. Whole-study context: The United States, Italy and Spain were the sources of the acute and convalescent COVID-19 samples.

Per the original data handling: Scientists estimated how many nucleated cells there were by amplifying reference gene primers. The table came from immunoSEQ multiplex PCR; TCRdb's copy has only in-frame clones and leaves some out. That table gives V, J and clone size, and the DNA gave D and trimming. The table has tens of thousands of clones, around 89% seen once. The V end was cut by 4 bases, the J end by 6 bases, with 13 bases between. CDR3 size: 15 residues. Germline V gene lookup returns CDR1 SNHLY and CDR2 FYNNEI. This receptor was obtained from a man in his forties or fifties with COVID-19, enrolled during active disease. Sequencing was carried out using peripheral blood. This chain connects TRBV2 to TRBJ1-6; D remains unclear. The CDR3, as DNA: TGTGCCAGCAGTGGCGTTAAGACGGGTAATTCACCCCTCCACTTT. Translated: CASSGVKTGNSPLHF.